The TCR beta chain described here comes from a study of blood T cell repertoires in COVID-19 (dated by TCRdb to 2020 to 2021). With regard to the full study: The collaborator samples originated in the United States, Italy and Spain and spanned the acute and convalescent phases of COVID-19. The prospective study material was composed of cDNA or gDNA derived from T cells, B-cell-depleted T cells, or PBMCs. Subjects who had been exposed to COVID-19, were actively infected with it, or had recovered from it provided the deeply sampled blood TCRbeta repertoires that made up the dataset. A freely available public database, intended as a resource for researchers studying the immune response to SARS-CoV-2, is where the repertoires were released. Samples came from the ongoing ImmuneRACE study (first 160 participants) plus 1,254 subjects from 6 global collaborators. Nearly every sample came with metadata listing a de-identified subject ID, COVID-19 status, age in years and sex. Where available, HLA class I and class II types were taken from metadata supplied by the sample provider and were not determined by assay-based typing.

For this clone: Its antigen specificity is not known. It has no much larger one-base neighbor in the sample; base qualities were not kept.

TCRbeta CDR3 regions were amplified from genomic DNA by means of the immunoSEQ Assay, a bias-controlled multiplex PCR. The original pipeline was this. The number of nucleated cells in each sample was estimated from the amplification of reference gene primers within the assay. To quantify the absolute abundance of each unique TCRbeta CDR3 rearrangement, sequence reads were collapsed and filtered. For each sample, productive Simpson clonality was calculated by taking the square root of Simpson's diversity index across productive rearrangements. The table comes from immuneACCESS by way of TCRdb, which keeps in-frame sequences with V and J called. Part of the clones is missing from these tables; in studies checked, under half for an unresolved V gene and the rest for unknown reasons. V and J calls plus clone size are reproduced from that table; the DNA served to infer D and trimming. The sample has 150,000 or so clones on record, about 80% of them singletons. The top ten clones comprise roughly 20% of the sample.

CDR1 SGHDT and CDR2 YYEEEE are derived from the germline V gene. The CDR3 spans 13 residues, from the cysteine through the phenylalanine. CDR3 DNA is the only sequence kept; it has 39 bases, read in frame from the first base. Clipping removes 4 bases from V and 6 bases from J, with 7 as the unmatched junction base count. Collaborating institutions collected whole blood in K2EDTA tubes following their own protocols. Collaborator samples were shipped for TCRbeta analysis as frozen whole blood, isolated PBMCs, or DNA extracted from either sample type. Overall study outcomes, separate from this receptor: The quantity of clinical and demographic metadata differed by source and by participant and was supplied without curation.

The receptor's source is a woman aged 80 or over with acute or convalescent COVID-19. Specimen: peripheral blood. The V gene is TRBV5-6 and the J gene is TRBJ2-7, and 7 junctional nucleotides match TRBD1. The CDR3 has the sequence CASSRGGPFEQYF. The bases are TGTGCCAGCAGCCGAGGGGGCCCCTTCGAGCAGTACTTC.